The entry that follows covers one T cell receptor beta chain sequence. Antigen specificity is unknown. In germline, CDR1 is SGHRS, CDR2 YFSETQ. V lost 2 bases and J 4 bases, leaving 12 bases between the germline ends. The CDR3 totals 14 residues. This sample is part of a study of T cells in localized non-small cell lung cancer. The study, taken as a whole, reports: Adjacent lung had a median approximately 50 of the 100 largest tumor clones. Higher T cell density in the blood was associated with longer overall survival, whereas higher adjacent-lung clonality associated with shorter survival. Because researchers sequenced only one region of the tumor, heterogeneity is still possible. Peak T cell clonality was found in uninvolved adjacent lung, exceeding tumor.

Method: immunoSEQ multiplex PCR; TCRdb's copy keeps in-frame clones and lacks some. The sample includes around 64,000 clones, roughly nine tenths of them seen just once. The sequence came from a man between 40 and 75 years old with stage I lung adenocarcinoma. This sequence joins TRBV5-1 and TRBJ1-1, with D possibly matching TRBD1 (5 bases). Sample: peripheral blood, taken before any cancer treatment. The CDR3 protein is CASSLTGGGTEAFF. In DNA, the CDR3 is TGCGCCAGCAGCTTAACAGGTGGGGGCACTGAAGCTTTCTTT.